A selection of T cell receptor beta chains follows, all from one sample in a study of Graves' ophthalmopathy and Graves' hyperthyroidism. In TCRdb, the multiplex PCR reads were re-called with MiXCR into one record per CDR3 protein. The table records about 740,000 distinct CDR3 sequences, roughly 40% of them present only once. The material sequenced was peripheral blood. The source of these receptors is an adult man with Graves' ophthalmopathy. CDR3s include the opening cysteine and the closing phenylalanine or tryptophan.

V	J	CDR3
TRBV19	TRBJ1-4	CASRLQGGGEKLFF
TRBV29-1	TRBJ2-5	CSVARTGMEETQYF
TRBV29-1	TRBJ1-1	CSVDQGAEAFF
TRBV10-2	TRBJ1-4	CASRSRGFSEKLFF
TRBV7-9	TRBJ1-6	CASSPMRGLSYNSPLHF
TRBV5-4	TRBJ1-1	CASSRDAKTEAFF
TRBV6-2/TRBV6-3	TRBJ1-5	CASSPGISNQPQHF
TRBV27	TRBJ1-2	CASRPFDRDGYTF
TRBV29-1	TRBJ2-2	CSVDFGTRTGELFF
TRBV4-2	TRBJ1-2	CASNKDGYGYTF
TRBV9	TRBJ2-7	CASSPRGPSLAGVHEQYF
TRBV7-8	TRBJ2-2	CASSLNGGTNTGELFF
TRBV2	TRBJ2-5	CASSFFGAETQYF
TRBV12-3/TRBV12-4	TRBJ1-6	CASTTRVLGSPLHF
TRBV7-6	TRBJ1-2	CASSLATGTSRIYYGYTF
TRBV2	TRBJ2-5	CASSSRWGHETQYF
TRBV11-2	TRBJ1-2	CASSLGQAGGYTF
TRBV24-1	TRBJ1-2	CATSDFGYGYTF
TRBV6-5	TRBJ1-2	CASSYGQFSSGYTF
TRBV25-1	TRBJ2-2	CASSTRQGAGELFF
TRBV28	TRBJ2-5	CASRSSGQPWGQETQYF
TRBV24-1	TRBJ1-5	CASSVLQGEGNQPQHF
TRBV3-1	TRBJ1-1	CASRKDRETEAFF
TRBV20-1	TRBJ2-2	CSALVTHTGELFF
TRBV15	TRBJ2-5	CATSTRDGSSYQYF
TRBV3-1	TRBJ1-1	CASRVTGLNTEAFF
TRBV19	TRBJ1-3	CASSRHYTELSSGNTIYF
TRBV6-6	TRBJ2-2	CASNSGEGTGELFF
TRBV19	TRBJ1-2	CASGPNYGYTF
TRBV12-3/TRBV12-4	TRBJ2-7	CASSFNAASYEQYF
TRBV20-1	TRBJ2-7	CSAPTGGGSYEQYF
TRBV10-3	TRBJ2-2	CAISEGDSGNTGELFF
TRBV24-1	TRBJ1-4	CASSAQGVENEKLFF
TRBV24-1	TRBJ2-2	CATSDSVGRYTGELFF
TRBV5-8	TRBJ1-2	CASSRIQGEDGYTF
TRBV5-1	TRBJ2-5	CASSSDYFQETQYF
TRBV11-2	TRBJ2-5	CACSVRQGETQYF
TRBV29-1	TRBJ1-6	CSSGQGNSPLHF
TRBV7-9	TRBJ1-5	CASSADRGGNQPQHF
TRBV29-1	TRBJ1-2	CSLGPDRNYGYTF
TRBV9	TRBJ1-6	CASRLSGTADSPLHF
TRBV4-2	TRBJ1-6	CASSQDLGSRSPLHF
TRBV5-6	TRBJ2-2	CASSLAVGSKNTGELFF
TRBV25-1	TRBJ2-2	CAAGTGELFF
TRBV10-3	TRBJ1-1	CASRRTGGINTEAFF